This passage covers 3 T cell receptor beta chains from one sample sequenced in a study of immune evolution from preneoplasia to lung adenocarcinoma. The assay was immunoSEQ multiplex PCR, and TCRdb's table has in-frame clones only and misses some. The profile shows approximately 4,400 clones, under 85% of them singletons. Material for sequencing was FFPE lung adenocarcinoma in situ tissue. The receptors originated from a person aged 60-80 years with lung adenocarcinoma.

CDR3 region: CAWSASGNTIYF. CDR3 coding DNA: TGTGCCTGGAGCGCTTCTGGAAACACCATATATTTT. This chain links TRBV30 with TRBJ1-3; D remains ambiguous. Per the germline V gene, CDR1 is GTSNPN and CDR2 is SVGIG (reference sequence). Trimming left V 3 bases short and J 1 base short, with 4 bases between. The CDR3 contains 12 residues.

The rearrangement uses TRBV6-1 and TRBJ2-7; D uncertain. The germline CDR1 and CDR2 sequences are MNHNS and SASEGT. The CDR3 has 11 residues. V was clipped by 5 bases and J by 3 bases, with 5 bases between them. CDR3 coding DNA: TGTGCCAGCAGTTCGGACTACGAGCAGTACTTC. Protein: CASSSDYEQYF.

In DNA form, the CDR3 reads TGTGCTAGTGGCCGACAGGGGAACACTGAAGCTTTCTTT. Translating it yields CASGRQGNTEAFF. This rearrangement joins TRBV12-5 to TRBJ1-1, with 7 bases fitting TRBD1. The CDR3 spans 13 residues. Germline CDR1 LGHNT, CDR2 FRNRAP. V lost 6 bases, J lost 1 base, and 2 bases stayed unmatched.